The 12 T cell receptor beta chains below come from one sample, sequenced in a study of CD8 T cells in ankylosing spondylitis. Each CDR3 protein is one row after TCRdb ran MiXCR on the 5' RACE reads. Found here are 670,000 or so distinct CDR3 sequences, roughly 20% of them singletons; the top ten hold about a fifth. What these receptors recognize is not known. Whole-study findings and limits: A motif of 7 to 9 highly homologous TCR beta variants was seen as apparently characteristic of ankylosing spondylitis blood.

Specimen: blood, either unsorted or a sorted T cell fraction (not recorded which). Receptors originate from a male donor with ankylosing spondylitis.

This clonotype appeared a few times. This chain joins TRBV5-6 and TRBJ2-1; D perhaps matches TRBD2 (6 bases). CDR3 length: 15 amino acids. V was shortened by 4 bases and J by 4 bases, with 15 bases between the two germline ends. Germline V gene data show CDR1 as SGHDT and CDR2 as YYEEEE. CDR3 DNA: TGTGCCAGCAGCCCCGATGCGGGGCTGTACAATGAGCAGTTCTTC. Amino acids: CASSPDAGLYNEQFF.

This clonotype was seen more than once but under ten times. The V call is TRBV7-3, the J call TRBJ2-3; D not certain. Germline V gene sequence: CDR1 SGHTA, CDR2 FQGTGA. The CDR3 spans 15 residues. Between the trimmed V and J ends, which lost 5 bases and 0 bases, there was a span of 12 bases. The CDR3 loop is CASSVSRVSTDTQYF. CDR3 bases: TGTGCCAGCAGCGTAAGCCGCGTCAGCACAGATACGCAGTATTTT. Filled out from reference TRBV7-3 and TRBJ2-3, the complete variable domain reads GAGVSQTPSNKVTEKGKYVELRCDPISGHTALYWYRQSLGQGPEFLIYFQGTGAADDSGLPNDRFFAVRPEGSVSTLKIQRTERGDSAVYLCASSVSRVSTDTQYFGPGTRLTVL.

In regard to this clonotype: Being one base from a much bigger clone, this may be a read error. The rearrangement uses TRBV12-3 or TRBV12-4 and TRBJ1-5; D is perhaps TRBD1 (5 bases). This CDR3 has 18 residues. In DNA, the CDR3 is TGTGCCATCAGTTTAGGGTCAGGGTTCCCAAATAGCAATCAGCCCCAGCATTTT. It codes for CAISLGSGFPNSNQPQHF.

The V call is TRBV19, the J call TRBJ2-7; perhaps TRBD1 as D (6 bases). This CDR3 is built from 15 residues. V lost 7 bases to trimming and J lost 2 bases, with 18 bases between them. The V gene's germline CDR1 is LNHDA and CDR2 SQIVND (reference sequence). The CDR3: CASTPNRDTTYEQYF. The CDR3 nucleotides read TGTGCCAGTACCCCAAACCGGGACACAACCTACGAGCAGTACTTC.

This sequence joins TRBV6-1 and TRBJ2-2, with no clear D. Trimming took 5 bases from V and 1 from J, leaving 20 bases between them. Germline lookup yields CDR1 MNHNS and CDR2 SASEGT. The CDR3 is 18 residues long. CDR3 protein: CASSPIGLTAKNTGELFF. The CDR3 bases are TGTGCCAGCAGTCCCATAGGCCTAACAGCTAAGAACACCGGGGAGCTGTTTTTT.

CDR3 bases: TGTGCCAGCACCCCGGACTCGGAACAGCAGTTCTTC. It specifies CASTPDSEQQFF. V and J are TRBV12-3 or TRBV12-4 and TRBJ2-1; D perhaps matches TRBD2 (5 bases). The CDR3 length is 12 residues. The V gene lost 7 bases and the J gene lost 11 bases, with 15 bases spanning the gap.

V gene TRBV4-1 combines with J gene TRBJ2-2; 7 bases align to TRBD1. The CDR3 has 16 amino acids. CDR1 and CDR2 (germline): MGHRA, YSYEKL. With 0 bases clipped from V and 7 bases from J, the junction kept 8 bases outside the gene matches. The CDR3 loop is CASSQERPGGNGELFF. The CDR3 DNA sequence: TGCGCCAGCAGCCAAGAGAGGCCAGGGGGTAACGGGGAGCTGTTTTTT.

The table lists this clonotype with a few counts. CDR3 loop: CASRGRFQETQYF. CDR3 nucleotides: TGTGCCAGTAGGGGCCGGTTCCAAGAGACCCAGTACTTC. The rearrangement joins TRBV7-9 to TRBJ2-5; tentatively, D is TRBD1 (5 bases). This CDR3 has 13 amino acids. The germline gives CDR1 SEHNR, CDR2 FQNEAQ (reference sequence). Trimming removed 9 bases from V and 1 base from J, with 12 bases in between.

V and J are TRBV5-1 and TRBJ2-6; D is ambiguous. Germline assignment: CDR1 SGHRS and CDR2 YFSETQ. V lost 2 bases and J 0 bases, leaving 6 bases between the germline ends. This CDR3 region has 15 residues. CDR3 in DNA: TGCGCCAGCAGCTTCGGGTACTCTGGGGCCAACGTCCTGACTTTC. It codes for CASSFGYSGANVLTF.

This clonotype was counted between two and nine times. The V call is TRBV4-1, the J call TRBJ2-1, with D possibly matching TRBD2 (6 bases). Trimming pared 3 bases from V and 8 bases from J, leaving 17 bases between. Germline-derived CDR1 and CDR2 are MGHRA and YSYEKL. The CDR3 extends over 15 amino acids. CDR3 in DNA: TGCGCCAGCAGCCAGGGACTCTCCCCCGGTGATGAGCAGTTCTTC. Amino acids: CASSQGLSPGDEQFF.

This clonotype has just a few counts. This chain links TRBV20-1 with TRBJ1-1; D is possibly TRBD1 (5 bases). Germline CDR1 is DFQATT and CDR2 is SNEGSKA (reference sequence). The CDR3 has 14 residues. V lost 0 bases to trimming and J lost 6 bases, with 14 bases between them. CDR3 region: CSAREGQGKAEAFF. The CDR3 DNA reads TGCAGTGCTAGAGAGGGGCAGGGTAAGGCTGAAGCTTTCTTT.

The chain has TRBV28 and TRBJ2-7, with D possibly matching TRBD2 (5 bases). Germline CDR1 MDHEN, CDR2 SYDVKM. V gave up 5 bases and J gave up 9 bases, with 17 bases separating them. The CDR3 runs 13 residues. The CDR3 reads CASSTQGGGGQYF. CDR3 nucleotide sequence: TGTGCCAGCAGTACGCAAGGCGGAGGTGGGCAGTACTTC.